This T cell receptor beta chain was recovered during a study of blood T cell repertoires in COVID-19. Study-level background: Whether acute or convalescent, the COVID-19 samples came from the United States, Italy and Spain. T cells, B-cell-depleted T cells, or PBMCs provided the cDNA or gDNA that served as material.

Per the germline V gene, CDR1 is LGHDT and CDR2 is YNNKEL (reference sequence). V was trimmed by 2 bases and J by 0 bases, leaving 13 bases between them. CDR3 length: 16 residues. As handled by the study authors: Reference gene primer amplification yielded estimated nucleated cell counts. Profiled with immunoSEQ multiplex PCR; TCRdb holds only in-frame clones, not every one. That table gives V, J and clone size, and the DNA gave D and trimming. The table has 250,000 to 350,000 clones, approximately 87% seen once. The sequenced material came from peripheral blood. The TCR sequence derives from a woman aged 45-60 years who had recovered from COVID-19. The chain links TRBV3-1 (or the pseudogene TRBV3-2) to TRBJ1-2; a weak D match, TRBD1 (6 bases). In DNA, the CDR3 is TGTGCCAGCAGCCAATTTAGGCCAGGGGCTAACTATGGCTACACCTTC. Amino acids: CASSQFRPGANYGYTF.